The subject of this entry is one T cell receptor (beta chain). It has no known antigen specificity. An end of the junction does not agree with germline; a read error may underlie this. The CDR3 goes from the cysteine to the phenylalanine over 14 residues. CDR3 DNA only is kept here, 42 bases in frame from base 1. CDR1 and CDR2, per the germline V gene (reference sequence), are SGHKS and YYEKEE. The immunoSEQ Assay, a bias-controlled multiplex PCR, was used to amplify TCRbeta CDR3 regions from genomic DNA. The paper's processing steps were these. Nucleated cell counts per sample were estimated from amplification of reference gene primers within the assay. To quantify the absolute abundance of each unique TCRbeta CDR3 rearrangement, sequence reads were collapsed and filtered. Productive Simpson clonality was computed per sample as the square root of Simpson's diversity index over productive rearrangements. TCRdb holds this immuneACCESS table with in-frame rearrangements only. Some clones are missing; in checked studies, unresolved V genes explain under half, and the rest has no known cause. That table gives V, J and clone size, and the DNA gave D and trimming. This sample comprises 40,000 or so clones, 90% of them detected only once. The ten top clones hold approximately 3% of the sample.

These data come from a study of blood T cell repertoires in COVID-19 (dated by TCRdb to the early 2020s). With regard to the full study: The collaborator samples originated in the United States, Italy and Spain and spanned the acute and convalescent phases of COVID-19. The material from the prospective study consisted of cDNA or gDNA derived from T cells, B-cell-depleted T cells, or PBMCs. Subjects who had been exposed to COVID-19, were actively infected with it, or had recovered from it provided the deeply sampled blood TCRbeta repertoires that made up the dataset. The repertoires were made available in a free public database intended to serve as a resource for research on the immune response to SARS-CoV-2. The samples were drawn from the first 160 participants of the ongoing ImmuneRACE study and from 950 to 1,500 subjects provided by 6 global collaborators. The sample metadata nearly always contained a de-identified subject ID, COVID-19 status, age in years and sex. HLA class I and class II types, where available, came from metadata supplied by the sample provider rather than from assay-based typing.

Study-wide findings and limitations: How much clinical and demographic metadata was included differed by source and by participant, and the metadata was provided uncurated.

Whole blood was collected in K2EDTA tubes by collaborating institutions according to the institutions' own protocols. For TCRbeta analysis, collaborator samples were shipped as frozen whole blood, as isolated PBMCs, or as DNA extracted from either sample type. The sequence is built from TRBV5-5 and TRBJ2-7; TRBD1 is a possible D gene, resting on 7 matching bases. Sequencing input: peripheral blood. This sequence was found in a middle-aged man with active COVID-19. The nucleotides are TGTGCCGGCAGCTTGGTGACAGGGACTGGCGAGCAGTACTTC. Its product reads: CAGSLVTGTGEQYF.